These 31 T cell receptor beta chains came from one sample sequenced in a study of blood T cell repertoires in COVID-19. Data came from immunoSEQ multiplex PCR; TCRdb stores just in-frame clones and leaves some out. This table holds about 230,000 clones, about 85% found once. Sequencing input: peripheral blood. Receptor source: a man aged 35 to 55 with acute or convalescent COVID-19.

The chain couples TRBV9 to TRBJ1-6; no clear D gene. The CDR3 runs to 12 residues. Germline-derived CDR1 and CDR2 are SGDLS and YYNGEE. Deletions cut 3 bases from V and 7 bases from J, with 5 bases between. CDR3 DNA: TGTGCCAGCAGCGAACTAAATTCACCCCTCCACTTT. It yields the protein CASSELNSPLHF.

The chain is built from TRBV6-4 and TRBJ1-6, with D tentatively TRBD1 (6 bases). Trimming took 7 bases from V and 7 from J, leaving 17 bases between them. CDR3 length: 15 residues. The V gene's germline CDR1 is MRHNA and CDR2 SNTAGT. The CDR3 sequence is CASIIQGYKNSPLHF. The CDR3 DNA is TGTGCCAGCATTATACAGGGATATAAGAATTCACCCCTCCACTTT.

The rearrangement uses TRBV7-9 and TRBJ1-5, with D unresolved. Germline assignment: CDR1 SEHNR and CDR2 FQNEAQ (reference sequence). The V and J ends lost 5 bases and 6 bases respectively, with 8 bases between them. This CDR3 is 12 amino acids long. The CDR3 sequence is CASSQDSQPQHF. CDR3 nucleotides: TGTGCCAGCAGCCAAGATAGTCAGCCCCAGCATTTT.

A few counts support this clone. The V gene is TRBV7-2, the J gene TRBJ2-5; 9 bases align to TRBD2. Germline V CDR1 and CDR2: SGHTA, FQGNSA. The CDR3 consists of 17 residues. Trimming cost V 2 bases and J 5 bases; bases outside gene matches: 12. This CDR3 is CASSLSTGGGARETQYF. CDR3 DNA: TGTGCCAGCAGCTTAAGTACCGGCGGGGGGGCCAGGGAGACCCAGTACTTC.

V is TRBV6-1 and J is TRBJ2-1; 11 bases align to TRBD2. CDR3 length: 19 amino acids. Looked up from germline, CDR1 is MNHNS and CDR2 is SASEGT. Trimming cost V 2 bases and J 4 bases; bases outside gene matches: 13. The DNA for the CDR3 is TGTGCCAGCAGTGAAATTGGAGGTAGCGGGGGGGCTCTGTACAATGAGCAGTTCTTC. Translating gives CASSEIGGSGGALYNEQFF.

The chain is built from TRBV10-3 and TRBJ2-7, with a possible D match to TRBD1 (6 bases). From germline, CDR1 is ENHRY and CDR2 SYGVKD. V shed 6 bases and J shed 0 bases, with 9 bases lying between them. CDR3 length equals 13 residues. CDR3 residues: CAISMDSSYEQYF. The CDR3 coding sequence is TGTGCCATCAGCATGGACAGCTCCTACGAGCAGTACTTC.

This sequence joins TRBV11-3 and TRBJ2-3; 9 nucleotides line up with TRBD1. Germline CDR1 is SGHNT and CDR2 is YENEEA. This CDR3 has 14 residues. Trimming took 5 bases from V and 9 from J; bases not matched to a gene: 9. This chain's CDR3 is CASSPRTGDDTQYF. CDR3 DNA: TGTGCCAGCAGCCCAAGGACAGGGGATGACACGCAGTATTTT.

This CDR3 is CASSSDGQGAREQYF. CDR3 in DNA: TGTGCCAGCAGCTCAGATGGACAGGGGGCGAGGGAGCAGTACTTC. The chain joins TRBV7-2 to TRBJ2-7, with 11 bases aligning to TRBD1. This CDR3 is 15 amino acids long. The V gene end was trimmed by 4 bases and the J gene end by 7 bases; junction bases not matched to a gene: 9. Germline V gene sequence: CDR1 SGHTA, CDR2 FQGNSA.

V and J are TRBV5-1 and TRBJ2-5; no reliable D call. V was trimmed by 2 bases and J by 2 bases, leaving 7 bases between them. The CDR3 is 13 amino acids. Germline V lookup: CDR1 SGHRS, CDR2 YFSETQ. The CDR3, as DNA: TGCGCCAGCAGCTTACGAGGTCAAGAGACCCAGTACTTC. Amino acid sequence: CASSLRGQETQYF. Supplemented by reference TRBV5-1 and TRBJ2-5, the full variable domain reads KAGVTQTPRYLIKTRGQQVTLSCSPISGHRSVSWYQQTPGQGLQFLFEYFSETQRNKGNFPGRFSGRQFSNSRSEMNVSTLELGDSALYLCASSLRGQETQYFGPGTRLLVL.

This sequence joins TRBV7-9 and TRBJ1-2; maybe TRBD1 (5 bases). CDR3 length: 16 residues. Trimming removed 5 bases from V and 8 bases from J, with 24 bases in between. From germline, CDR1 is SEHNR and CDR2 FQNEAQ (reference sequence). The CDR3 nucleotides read TGTGCCAGCAGCCTCACCCAACCCCCAGGGCGAGGAGGCTACACCTTC. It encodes CASSLTQPPGRGGYTF.

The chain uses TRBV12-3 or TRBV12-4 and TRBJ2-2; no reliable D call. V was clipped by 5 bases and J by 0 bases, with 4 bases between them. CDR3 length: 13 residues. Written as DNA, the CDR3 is TGTGCCAGCAGTCCCGCGAACACCGGGGAGCTGTTTTTT. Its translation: CASSPANTGELFF.

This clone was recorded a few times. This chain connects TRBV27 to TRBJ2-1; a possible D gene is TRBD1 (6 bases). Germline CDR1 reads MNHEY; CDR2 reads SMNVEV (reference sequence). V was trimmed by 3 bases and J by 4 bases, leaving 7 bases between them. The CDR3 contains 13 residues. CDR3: CASSFGQYNEQFF. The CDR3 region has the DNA TGTGCCAGCAGTTTCGGACAGTACAATGAGCAGTTCTTC.

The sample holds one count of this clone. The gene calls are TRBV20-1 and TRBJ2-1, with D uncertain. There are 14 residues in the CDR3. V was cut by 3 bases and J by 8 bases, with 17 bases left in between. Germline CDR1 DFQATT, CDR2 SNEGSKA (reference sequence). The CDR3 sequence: CSASSSGPMDEQFF. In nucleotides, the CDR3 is TGCAGTGCTAGTTCTAGTGGCCCTATGGATGAGCAGTTCTTC.

The CDR3 nucleotides read TGTGCCAGCAGTGAAGAGGCGGCTTACTACTTGAACACTGAAGCTTTCTTT. It codes for CASSEEAAYYLNTEAFF. The chain combines TRBV6-1 with TRBJ1-1, with D unclear. The V gene lost 1 base and the J gene lost 0 bases, with 15 bases spanning the gap. In germline, CDR1 is MNHNS, CDR2 SASEGT. CDR3 size: 17 residues.

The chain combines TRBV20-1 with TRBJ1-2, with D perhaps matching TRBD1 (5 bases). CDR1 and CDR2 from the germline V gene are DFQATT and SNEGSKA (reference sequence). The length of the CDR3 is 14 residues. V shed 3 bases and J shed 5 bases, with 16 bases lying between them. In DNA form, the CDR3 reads TGCAGTGCTAGTCTCGGAGGGGCACCTTATGGCTACACCTTC. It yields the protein CSASLGGAPYGYTF.

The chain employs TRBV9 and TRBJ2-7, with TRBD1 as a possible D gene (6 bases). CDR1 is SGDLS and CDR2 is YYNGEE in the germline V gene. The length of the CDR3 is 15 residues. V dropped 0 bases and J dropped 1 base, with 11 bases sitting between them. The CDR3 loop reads CASSVGGDISYEQYF. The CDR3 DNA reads TGTGCCAGCAGCGTAGGAGGGGACATTTCCTACGAGCAGTACTTC.

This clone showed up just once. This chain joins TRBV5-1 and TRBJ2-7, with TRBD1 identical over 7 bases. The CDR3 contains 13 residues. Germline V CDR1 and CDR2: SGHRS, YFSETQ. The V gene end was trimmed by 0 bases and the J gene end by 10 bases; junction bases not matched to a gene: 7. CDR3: CASSLEAAGGQYF. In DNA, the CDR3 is TGCGCCAGCAGCTTGGAGGCGGCAGGGGGACAGTACTTC.

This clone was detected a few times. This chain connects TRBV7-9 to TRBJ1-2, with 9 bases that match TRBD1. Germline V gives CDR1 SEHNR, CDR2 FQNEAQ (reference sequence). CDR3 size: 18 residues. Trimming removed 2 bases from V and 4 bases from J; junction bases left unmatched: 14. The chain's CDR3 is CASSLSGTGSYSSYGYTF. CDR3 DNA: TGTGCCAGCAGCTTATCCGGGACAGGGTCTTACTCTAGCTATGGCTACACCTTC.

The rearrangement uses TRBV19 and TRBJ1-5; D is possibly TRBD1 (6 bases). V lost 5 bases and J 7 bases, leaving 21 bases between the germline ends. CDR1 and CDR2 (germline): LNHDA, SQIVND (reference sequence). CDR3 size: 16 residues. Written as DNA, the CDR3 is TGTGCCAGTAGTTATGAACCGGGACACCGCGGGCAGCCCCAGCATTTT. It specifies CASSYEPGHRGQPQHF.

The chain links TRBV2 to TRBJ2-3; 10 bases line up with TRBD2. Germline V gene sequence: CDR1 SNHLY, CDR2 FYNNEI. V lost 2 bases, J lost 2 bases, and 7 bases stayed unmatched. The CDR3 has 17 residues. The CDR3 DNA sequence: TGTGCCAGCAGTGAAATGGGACTAGCGAAGCCCACAGATACGCAGTATTTT. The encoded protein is CASSEMGLAKPTDTQYF.

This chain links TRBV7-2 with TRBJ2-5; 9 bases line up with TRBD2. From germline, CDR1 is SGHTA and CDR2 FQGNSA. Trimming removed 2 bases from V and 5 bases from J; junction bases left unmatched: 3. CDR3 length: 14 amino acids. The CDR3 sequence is CASSLSGGRETQYF. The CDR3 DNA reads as TGTGCCAGCAGCTTAAGCGGGGGGCGGGAGACCCAGTACTTC.

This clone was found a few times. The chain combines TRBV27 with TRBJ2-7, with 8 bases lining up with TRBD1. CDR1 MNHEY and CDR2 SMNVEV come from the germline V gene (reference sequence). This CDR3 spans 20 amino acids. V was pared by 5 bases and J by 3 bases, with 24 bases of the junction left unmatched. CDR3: CASSQTRRSKDRVGLYEQYF. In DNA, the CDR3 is TGTGCCAGCAGTCAGACGAGGAGGTCGAAGGACAGGGTCGGGCTCTACGAGCAGTACTTC.

In DNA form, the CDR3 reads TGTGCCAGCAGGTCGGACAGGGAGTTGAGTCAGCCCCAGCATTTT. Translation gives CASRSDRELSQPQHF. The rearrangement uses TRBV2 and TRBJ1-5, with TRBD1 identical over 8 bases. The CDR3 totals 15 residues. Per the germline V gene, CDR1 is SNHLY and CDR2 is FYNNEI. V trimming: 6 bases; J trimming: 6 bases; junction bases outside the gene matches: 10.

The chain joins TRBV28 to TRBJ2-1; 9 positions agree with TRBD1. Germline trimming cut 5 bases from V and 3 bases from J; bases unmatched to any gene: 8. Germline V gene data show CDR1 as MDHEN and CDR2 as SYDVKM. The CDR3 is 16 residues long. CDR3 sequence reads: CASSDEQGAIYNEQFF. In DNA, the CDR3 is TGTGCCAGCAGTGACGAACAGGGGGCTATCTACAATGAGCAGTTCTTC.

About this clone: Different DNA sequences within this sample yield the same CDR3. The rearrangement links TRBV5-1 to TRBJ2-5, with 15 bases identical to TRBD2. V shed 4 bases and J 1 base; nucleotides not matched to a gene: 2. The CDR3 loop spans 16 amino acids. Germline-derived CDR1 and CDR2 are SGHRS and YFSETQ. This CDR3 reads CASSPGLAGGQETQYF. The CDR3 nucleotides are TGCGCCAGCAGCCCGGGACTAGCGGGGGGCCAAGAGACCCAGTACTTC.

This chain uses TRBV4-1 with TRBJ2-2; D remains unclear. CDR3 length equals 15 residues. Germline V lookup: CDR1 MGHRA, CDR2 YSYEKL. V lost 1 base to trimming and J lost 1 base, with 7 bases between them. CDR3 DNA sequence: TGCGCCAGCAGCCAAGGGTCGGGGAACACCGGGGAGCTGTTTTTT. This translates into CASSQGSGNTGELFF.

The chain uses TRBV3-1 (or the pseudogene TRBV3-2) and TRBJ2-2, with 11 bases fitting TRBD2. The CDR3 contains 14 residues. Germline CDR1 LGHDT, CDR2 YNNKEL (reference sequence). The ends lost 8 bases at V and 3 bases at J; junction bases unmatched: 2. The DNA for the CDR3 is TGTGCCAGCCGACTAGCGGGGTACACCGGGGAGCTGTTTTTT. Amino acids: CASRLAGYTGELFF.

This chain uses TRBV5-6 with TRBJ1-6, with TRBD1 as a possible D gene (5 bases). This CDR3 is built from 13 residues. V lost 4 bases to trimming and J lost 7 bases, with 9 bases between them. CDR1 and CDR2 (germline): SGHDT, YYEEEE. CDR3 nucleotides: TGTGCCAGCAGCGACCCAGGGAATTCACCCCTCCACTTT. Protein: CASSDPGNSPLHF. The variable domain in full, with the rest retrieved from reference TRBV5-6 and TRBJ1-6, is DAGVTQSPTHLIKTRGQQVTLRCSPKSGHDTVSWYQQALGQGPQFIFQYYEEEERQRGNFPDRFSGHQFPNYSSELNVNALLLGDSALYLCASSDPGNSPLHFGNGTRLTVT.

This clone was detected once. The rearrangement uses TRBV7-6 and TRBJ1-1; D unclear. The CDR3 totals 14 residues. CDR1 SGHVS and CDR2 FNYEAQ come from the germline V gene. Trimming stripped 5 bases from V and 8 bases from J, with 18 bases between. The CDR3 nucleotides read TGTGCCAGCAGCCGACTCCACGAACAAGGCGAAGCTTTCTTT. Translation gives CASSRLHEQGEAFF. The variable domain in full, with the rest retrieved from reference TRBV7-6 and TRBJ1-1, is GAGVSQSPRYKVTKRGQDVALRCDPISGHVSLYWYRQALGQGPEFLTYFNYEAQQDKSGLPNDRFSAERPEGSISTLTIQRTEQRDSAMYRCASSRLHEQGEAFFGQGTRLTVV.

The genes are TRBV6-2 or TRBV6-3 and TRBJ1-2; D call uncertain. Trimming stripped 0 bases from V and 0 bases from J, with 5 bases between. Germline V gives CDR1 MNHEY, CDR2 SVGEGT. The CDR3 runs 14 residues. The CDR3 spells CASSYSASNYGYTF. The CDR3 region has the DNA TGTGCCAGCAGTTACTCGGCTTCTAACTATGGCTACACCTTC.

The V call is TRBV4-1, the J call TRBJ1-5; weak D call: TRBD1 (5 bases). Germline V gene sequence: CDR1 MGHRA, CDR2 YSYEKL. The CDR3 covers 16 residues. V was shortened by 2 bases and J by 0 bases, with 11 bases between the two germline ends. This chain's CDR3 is CASSQQGSFSNQPQHF. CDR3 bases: TGCGCCAGCAGCCAACAGGGTTCCTTTAGCAATCAGCCCCAGCATTTT.